The 16 T cell receptor beta chains below come from one sample, sequenced in a study of blood T cell repertoires in COVID-19. Assay used: immunoSEQ multiplex PCR; TCRdb lists only in-frame clones, some missing. The sample lists about 160,000 clones; more than 90% were seen once. Material for sequencing was peripheral blood. Source of these receptors: a man between 60 and 75 years old with active or convalescent COVID-19.

The gene calls are TRBV12-5 and TRBJ1-2, with TRBD1 identical over 8 bases. With V trimmed by 7 bases and J by 2 bases, 9 bases remained unmatched. The germline V gene encodes CDR1 LGHNT and CDR2 FRNRAP. This CDR3 has 15 amino acids. The CDR3 is CASAPGTGVNYGYTF. The CDR3 coding sequence is TGTGCTAGTGCCCCCGGGACAGGAGTAAACTATGGCTACACCTTC.

The J gene is TRBJ2-2, the V gene TRBV6-5; D might be TRBD1 (5 bases). The length of the CDR3 is 15 residues. Looked up from germline, CDR1 is MNHEY and CDR2 is SVGAGI. Trimming pared 9 bases from V and 1 base from J, leaving 15 bases between. Here the CDR3 reads CASSQFGQNTGELFF. In DNA form, the CDR3 reads TGTGCCAGTTCCCAATTTGGACAGAACACCGGGGAGCTGTTTTTT.

The chain links TRBV19 to TRBJ1-4; 10 bases are shared with TRBD1. V trimming: 5 bases; J trimming: 6 bases; junction bases outside the gene matches: 12. The CDR3 spans 17 residues. Germline values: CDR1 LNHDA, CDR2 SQIVND (reference sequence). CDR3 protein: CASSPSGQGRADEKLFF. In nucleotides, the CDR3 is TGTGCCAGTAGTCCCTCGGGACAGGGGAGGGCGGATGAAAAACTGTTTTTT.

The rearrangement links TRBV27 to TRBJ2-2; 8 positions match TRBD2. Germline V CDR1 and CDR2: MNHEY, SMNVEV (reference sequence). The V segment lost 4 bases and the J segment 3 bases; nucleotides outside the gene matches: 4. The CDR3 runs 15 residues. CDR3 loop: CASSSGGSYTGELFF. Written as DNA, the CDR3 is TGTGCCAGCAGTTCGGGGGGGTCGTACACCGGGGAGCTGTTTTTT.

The chain recombines TRBV19 with TRBJ1-3; possible D gene TRBD1, 5 bases. The V gene's germline CDR1 is LNHDA and CDR2 SQIVND (reference sequence). V was cut by 5 bases and J by 4 bases, with 9 bases left in between. CDR3 length: 13 amino acids. CDR3 in DNA: TGTGCCAGTAGTGGGGGAGGAGGAAACACCATATATTTT. The encoded protein is CASSGGGGNTIYF.

V is TRBV19 and J is TRBJ1-5; possible D gene TRBD1, 6 bases. Germline values: CDR1 LNHDA, CDR2 SQIVND (reference sequence). The CDR3 loop spans 17 amino acids. Deletions cut 4 bases from V and 2 bases from J, with 18 bases between. The CDR3 coding sequence is TGTGCCAGTAGTACAATCCAGGGGAACCGGGGCAATCAGCCCCAGCATTTT. It translates to CASSTIQGNRGNQPQHF.

The chain has TRBV18 and TRBJ2-6, with D possibly matching TRBD2 (5 bases). V lost 2 bases, J lost 0 bases, and 14 bases lay in between. Germline-derived CDR1 and CDR2 are KGHSH and LQKENI. CDR3 length equals 18 residues. CDR3 in DNA: TGTGCCAGCTCACCAGAGGGCAGATCCCCCTCTGGGGCCAACGTCCTGACTTTC. It yields the protein CASSPEGRSPSGANVLTF. The variable domain in full, completed from reference TRBV18 and TRBJ2-6, reads NAGVMQNPRHLVRRRGQEARLRCSPMKGHSHVYWYRQLPEEGLKFMVYLQKENIIDESGMPKERFSAEFPKEGPSILRIQQVVRGDSAAYFCASSPEGRSPSGANVLTFGAGSRLTVL.

The chain is built from TRBV4-2 and TRBJ2-2, with TRBD2 identical over 9 bases. This CDR3 comprises 17 residues. Germline CDR1 and CDR2: LGHNA and YNFKEQ. Trimming took 3 bases from V and 5 from J; bases not matched to a gene: 10. CDR3 loop: CASSHPDAGGSTGELFF. In DNA, the CDR3 is TGTGCCAGCAGCCACCCGGACGCGGGAGGGAGTACCGGGGAGCTGTTTTTT.

The chain uses TRBV6-2 or TRBV6-3 and TRBJ2-3, with TRBD2 as a possible D gene (5 bases). The CDR3 runs 17 residues. In germline, CDR1 is MNHEY, CDR2 SVGEGT. The V gene lost 4 bases and the J gene lost 1 base, with 18 bases spanning the gap. DNA for the CDR3: TGTGCCAGCAGTTCTCAATCCCCTGCGGGCGGCACAGATACGCAGTATTTT. Its protein is CASSSQSPAGGTDTQYF.

The chain uses TRBV2 and TRBJ1-3, with 8 bases fitting TRBD1. The CDR3 contains 13 residues. CDR1 and CDR2 from the germline V gene are SNHLY and FYNNEI. V gave up 8 bases and J gave up 4 bases; unmatched junction bases: 4. The CDR3 loop is CASLGQAGNTIYF. CDR3 coding DNA: TGTGCCAGCTTGGGACAGGCAGGAAACACCATATATTTT.

The J gene is TRBJ2-1, the V gene TRBV30, with D possibly being TRBD2 (5 bases). CDR1 and CDR2 from the germline V gene are GTSNPN and SVGIG (reference sequence). Trimming removed 0 bases from V and 5 bases from J, with 14 bases in between. The CDR3 consists of 15 residues. In nucleotides, the CDR3 is TGTGCCTGGAGTGTTAACGTTCTGACTAACAATGAGCAGTTCTTC. Translated, it gives CAWSVNVLTNNEQFF.

This clone was recorded only once. The J gene is TRBJ1-5, the V gene TRBV2; 8 bases map to TRBD1. V lost 4 bases and J lost 5; bases outside the gene matches: 4. This CDR3 is 14 amino acids long. Germline CDR1 is SNHLY and CDR2 is FYNNEI. For the CDR3, the DNA is TGTGCCAGCAGTGTCGGACAGGGCTATCAGCCCCAGCATTTT. Its protein product is CASSVGQGYQPQHF.

This clone was seen a single time. The rearrangement uses TRBV5-1 and TRBJ2-7; weak D call: TRBD2 (6 bases). CDR3 length: 14 residues. Trimming shortened V by 4 bases and J by 0 bases, and 11 bases separated the two germline ends. Germline V gene data show CDR1 as SGHRS and CDR2 as YFSETQ. CDR3 protein: CASSLGTYSYEQYF. Written as DNA, the CDR3 is TGCGCCAGCAGCCTAGGGACTTACTCCTACGAGCAGTACTTC.

V gene TRBV5-1 combines with J gene TRBJ2-1, with 9 bases fitting TRBD2. CDR3 length: 17 amino acids. After removal of 0 bases from V and 2 bases from J, the junction contained 6 bases not matched to a gene. From germline, CDR1 is SGHRS and CDR2 YFSETQ. DNA of the CDR3: TGCGCCAGCAGCTTGGGGCTAGCGGGGCCCCCCTACAATGAGCAGTTCTTC. It specifies CASSLGLAGPPYNEQFF.

The chain's CDR3 is CAISEATGGETQYF. The CDR3 nucleotides read TGTGCCATCAGTGAGGCTACAGGGGGGGAGACCCAGTACTTC. The chain couples TRBV10-3 to TRBJ2-5; 8 bases agree with TRBD1. The V gene's germline CDR1 is ENHRY and CDR2 SYGVKD. The CDR3 contains 14 residues. Trimming at V came to 2 bases and at J to 5 bases, leaving 4 bases not matched to a gene.

The rearrangement joins TRBV6-5 to TRBJ1-2; 7 positions match TRBD1. The CDR3 covers 16 residues. The V segment lost 2 bases and the J segment 8 bases; nucleotides outside the gene matches: 14. Germline CDR1 reads MNHEY; CDR2 reads SVGAGI. CDR3 region: CASSYDITRTGGGYTF. The CDR3 region has the DNA TGTGCCAGCAGTTACGATATTACACGGACAGGAGGAGGCTACACCTTC.